This record concerns one T cell receptor beta chain sequence. The data were taken from a study of regulatory T cells in long-lasting Graves disease. Regarding time point: newly diagnosed GD, antithyroid drugs for less than 3 months. The authors made the TCR library using RNA they extracted from PBMCs. Investigators prepared the TCR beta libraries by applying iRepertoire HTBI primers and Arm-PCR of CDR3 regions. TCRdb used MiXCR to reprocess the multiplex PCR reads, holding one entry per CDR3 protein. The sample yields 400,000 to 450,000 distinct CDR3 sequences, 15% seen once. The length of the CDR3 is 15 residues. J gave up 4 bases and V 6 bases, and 6 bases lay outside the gene matches. These same records also appear under a second study, on T cells in Graves' hyperthyroidism and ophthalmopathy. As that study records: A lack of ophthalmopathy progression within 18 months defined stable Graves' hyperthyroidism. Uncontrolled infections, other autoimmune diseases, pregnancy or lactation led to exclusion of patients. The TCR CDR3 first-round RT-PCR relied on the HTBI primer set.

V and J are TRBV12-3 or TRBV12-4 and TRBJ2-1, with 10 nucleotides matching TRBD2. The source is a woman aged 30 to 39 with Graves disease. The sample was peripheral blood mononuclear cells (PBMCs), taken at new diagnosis, from a patient treated with antithyroid drugs. CDR3 in amino acids: CASRSGTSEYNEQFF. CDR3 nucleotides: TGTGCCAGCAGATCCGGGACTAGCGAGTACAATGAGCAGTTCTTC.